This TCR beta chain was observed in a study of T cell responses to AZD1222 COVID-19 vaccine. Study-level points and caveats: Donors were chiefly white British, with a greater number of females, and clonal diversity was perhaps underestimated. When two AZD1222 doses had been given, Spike-specific TCR breadth and depth rose. A reported finding is that nearly half of spike-specific TCRs target unmutated variant regions.

The table came from immunoSEQ multiplex PCR; TCRdb's copy has only in-frame clones and leaves some out. The table includes 150,000 or so clones, nearly 90% detected once. Note on this clone: Its specificity is not known.

Trimming cost V 7 bases and J 5 bases; bases outside gene matches: 4. Germline CDR1 reads DFQATT; CDR2 reads SNEGSKA (reference sequence). This CDR3 has 11 residues. The sequence was collected from an adult in good health. The chain is built from TRBV20-1 and TRBJ1-1; the match to TRBD1 covers 7 bases. Sequencing used peripheral blood, obtained on day 0 of AZD1222 vaccination. The CDR3 nucleotides read TGCAGTGGAATACAGGGGACTGAAGCTTTCTTT. Translation gives CSGIQGTEAFF.